The T cell receptor beta chain under discussion was sequenced for a study of CD8 T cells in Susac syndrome. The CDR3 contains 15 residues. The V end lost 3 bases, the J end lost 3 bases, and 11 bases lay between the germline ends. Germline V gene data show CDR1 as LGHNT and CDR2 as FRNRAP. Sequencing of TCR beta was performed on blood CD8+ T cells and on blood CD4+ T cells. Treatment-naive patients with stable or active relapsing-remitting disease served as multiple sclerosis controls. RNA in amounts of roughly 0.5 to 1 ug was reverse transcribed with random hexamers. With immunoSEQ multiplex PCR, TCR beta CDR3 was amplified across 54 Vbeta and 13 Jbeta. Using its own MiXCR run on the immunoSEQ multiplex PCR reads, TCRdb lists one record per CDR3 protein. The table shows 400,000 or so distinct CDR3 sequences, with around 85% occurring only once.

The receptor was isolated from a human donor with multiple sclerosis. The V gene is TRBV12-5, the J gene TRBJ1-4, with D hard to call. The source material was CD8+ T cells from PBMCs. CDR3 DNA: TGTGCTAGTGGTTTTCAGGCGGTGGCTAATGAAAAACTGTTTTTT. This codes for CASGFQAVANEKLFF.